This T cell receptor beta chain was documented in a study of blood T cells in healthy people across ages. A second about 7 to 12 cycle PCR used barcoded and J-beta primers. Tags on each cDNA molecule came from a template-switch adaptor with 12 random nucleotides. Each CDR3 protein is one row after TCRdb ran MiXCR on the 5' RACE reads. The table includes 1.5 million to 2 million distinct CDR3 sequences, approximately 39% detected once. Deletions cut 1 base from V and 2 bases from J, with 13 bases between. Germline V gene sequence: CDR1 SGHTA, CDR2 FQGTGA. The CDR3 contains 16 residues. In its sample, this clonotype was seen a few times.

The sample comprised blood. This chain connects TRBV7-3 to TRBJ2-3; D perhaps matches TRBD1 (5 bases). This receptor was obtained from a human donor in good health. Written as DNA, the CDR3 is TGTGCCAGCAGCTTAAGTGCAGGGCCCCACACAGATACGCAGTATTTT. Its protein product is CASSLSAGPHTDTQYF. The full variable domain, in which reference TRBV7-3 and TRBJ2-3 provide the parts outside the CDR3, is GAGVSQTPSNKVTEKGKYVELRCDPISGHTALYWYRQSLGQGPEFLIYFQGTGAADDSGLPNDRFFAVRPEGSVSTLKIQRTERGDSAVYLCASSLSAGPHTDTQYFGPGTRLTVL.